The 30 T cell receptor beta chains below were found in one sample sequenced in a study of control samples from healthy donors and cancer patients (dated by TCRdb to the early 2020s). The library was produced with the immunoSEQ multiplex PCR assay. TCRdb carries this immuneACCESS record with in-frame sequences only. Its versions omit some clonotypes, under half of them owing to an unresolved V gene in the studies checked, with the rest unexplained. The table for this sample lists about 130,000 clones; about nine tenths of them were counted only once. The ten largest make up 6.5% to 9.5% of the sample. Sequencing used PBMCs. These receptors all stem from a man aged 50 or older with head and neck cancer.

Remarks on this clone: The junction departs from the called germline gene at one end, perhaps through a read error. This same CDR3 is encoded by further DNA sequences in the sample. This chain uses TRBV10-3 with TRBJ2-7; D not certain. The V gene's germline CDR1 is ENHRY and CDR2 SYGVKD. The CDR3 has 13 residues. In DNA form, the CDR3 reads TGCGCCACCTCAGACCCGGCGACCTACGAGCAGTACTTC. Its protein is CATSDPATYEQYF.

The chain is built from TRBV20-1 and TRBJ2-3; D is unclear. Trimming shortened V by 3 bases and J by 4 bases, and 14 bases separated the two germline ends. Per the germline V gene, CDR1 is DFQATT and CDR2 is SNEGSKA (reference sequence). This CDR3 is built from 14 residues. This CDR3 reads CSASLAPRADTQYF. The DNA for the CDR3 is TGCAGTGCTAGTCTGGCCCCTAGAGCAGATACGCAGTATTTT.

The chain combines TRBV19 with TRBJ1-3; 10 bases match TRBD1. The length of the CDR3 is 15 residues. Per germline, CDR1 LNHDA and CDR2 SQIVND (reference sequence). J gave up 1 base and V 10 bases, and 7 bases lay outside the gene matches. As DNA, the CDR3 is TGTGCCACCGATATGGGACAGGGGTCTGGAAACACCATATATTTT. Translation gives CATDMGQGSGNTIYF.

The chain carries TRBV5-8 and TRBJ1-4; the D gene is possibly TRBD1 (6 bases). The V gene lost 4 bases and the J gene lost 5 bases, with 21 bases spanning the gap. Germline CDR1 is SGHTS and CDR2 is YDEGEE. This CDR3 contains 17 residues. The CDR3 loop is CASSLLGLQGENEKLFF. CDR3 sequence (DNA): TGTGCCAGCAGCCTACTGGGACTACAGGGTGAAAATGAAAAACTGTTTTTT.

The rearrangement uses TRBV14 and TRBJ2-1, with 12 bases lining up with TRBD2. Germline loops: CDR1 SGHDN, CDR2 FVKESK. The CDR3 covers 17 residues. J was trimmed by 5 bases and V by 4 bases; bases with no gene match: 9. CDR3 sequence: CASSRPSGRVLDNEQFF. CDR3 sequence (DNA): TGTGCCAGCAGCCGTCCTAGCGGGAGGGTATTGGACAATGAGCAGTTCTTC. The full variable domain, with the rest looked up from reference TRBV14 and TRBJ2-1, is EAGVTQFPSHSVIEKGQTVTLRCDPISGHDNLYWYRRVMGKEIKFLLHFVKESKQDESGMPNNRFLAERTGGTYSTLKVQPAELEDSGVYFCASSRPSGRVLDNEQFFGPGTRLTVL.

J is TRBJ1-3 and V is TRBV23-1; D perhaps matches TRBD1 (5 bases). TRBV23-1 is reported as an ORF; its role is uncertain. Trimming pared 0 bases from V and 0 bases from J, leaving 9 bases between. CDR3 size: 16 residues. The CDR3 here is CASSQSTGISGNTIYF. The CDR3 region has the DNA TGCGCCAGCAGTCAATCAACAGGAATCTCTGGAAACACCATATATTTT.

The chain combines TRBV6-6 with TRBJ1-1; 7 bases align to TRBD1. The CDR3 sequence is 16 residues long. V lost 3 bases, J lost 0 bases, and 7 bases stayed unmatched. Per the germline V gene, CDR1 is MNHNY and CDR2 is SVGAGI (reference sequence). Here the CDR3 DNA reads TGTGCCAGCAGTTATGGGCGCGGGACAGTGAACACTGAAGCTTTCTTT. Protein: CASSYGRGTVNTEAFF.

The rearrangement joins TRBV27 to TRBJ2-1; possibly TRBD1 or TRBD2 for D (5 bases each). Germline V gene data show CDR1 as MNHEY and CDR2 as SMNVEV (reference sequence). This CDR3 is built from 13 residues. V was cut by 5 bases and J by 2 bases, with 7 bases left in between. In nucleotides, the CDR3 is TGTGCCAGCAGTAGGGACGCCTACAATGAGCAGTTCTTC. Its translation: CASSRDAYNEQFF.

The chain employs TRBV5-1 and TRBJ2-1, with D tentatively TRBD1 (6 bases). Trimming took 0 bases from V and 1 from J, leaving 8 bases between them. CDR1 is SGHRS, CDR2 YFSETQ, per germline. This CDR3 contains 15 residues. The CDR3 loop is CASSLVGGSYNEQFF. The CDR3 nucleotides read TGCGCCAGCAGCTTGGTAGGGGGATCCTACAATGAGCAGTTCTTC.

As DNA, the CDR3 is TGCGCCAGCAGCTTGTTTGGGGATCAGCCCCAGCATTTT. Amino acid sequence: CASSLFGDQPQHF. The rearrangement links TRBV5-1 to TRBJ1-5, with no clear D. The CDR3 length is 13 residues. Trimming cost V 1 base and J 5 bases, with 7 bases left between them. Germline loops: CDR1 SGHRS, CDR2 YFSETQ.

V is TRBV5-1 and J is TRBJ1-2; weak D call: TRBD1 (5 bases). V was shortened by 4 bases and J by 2 bases, with 15 bases between the two germline ends. There are 15 residues in the CDR3. The germline V gene has CDR1 SGHRS and CDR2 YFSETQ. The CDR3 sequence: CASSLQGRSNYGYTF. The CDR3 coding sequence is TGCGCCAGCAGCCTGCAGGGACGGTCGAACTATGGCTACACCTTC.

This sequence joins TRBV5-4 and TRBJ1-1; no reliable D call. Germline CDR1 SGHNT, CDR2 YYREEE (reference sequence). Trimming cost V 3 bases and J 3 bases, with 12 bases left between them. CDR3 length: 14 amino acids. The CDR3 DNA sequence: TGTGCCAGCAGCTCCGGTGGCGGGGACACTGAAGCTTTCTTT. Translating gives CASSSGGGDTEAFF.

This clone is a singleton in its sample. The gene calls are TRBV4-1 and TRBJ1-5; 8 bases line up with TRBD1. The J segment lost 0 bases and the V segment lost 3 bases, leaving 10 bases of the junction unmatched. CDR3 size: 18 residues. CDR1 MGHRA and CDR2 YSYEKL come from the germline V gene. For the CDR3, the DNA is TGCGCCAGCAGCCACTCCCCCGGGACAGGAAATAGCAATCAGCCCCAGCATTTT. Its translation: CASSHSPGTGNSNQPQHF.

V is TRBV28 and J is TRBJ1-2; D call uncertain. Germline values: CDR1 MDHEN, CDR2 SYDVKM. V was cut by 2 bases and J by 5 bases, with 9 bases left in between. This CDR3 region has 13 residues. The CDR3, as DNA: TGTGCCAGCAGTTTAGGAGGCTATTATGGCTACACCTTC. It codes for CASSLGGYYGYTF.

The chain carries TRBV5-1 and TRBJ2-2; TRBD1 matches 7 bases. Germline values: CDR1 SGHRS, CDR2 YFSETQ. CDR3 length: 13 amino acids. V was pared by 6 bases and J by 1 base, with 0 bases of the junction left unmatched. The CDR3 sequence: CASNRGNTGELFF. CDR3 sequence (DNA): TGCGCCAGCAACAGGGGGAACACCGGGGAGCTGTTTTTT.

This chain uses TRBV7-9 with TRBJ2-1; 11 nucleotides align to TRBD2. The V and J ends lost 5 bases and 3 bases, in that order; junction bases with no gene match: 6. The CDR3 loop spans 16 amino acids. Looked up from germline, CDR1 is SEHNR and CDR2 is FQNEAQ (reference sequence). The CDR3 DNA is TGTGCCAGCAGCCCCCGGACTAGCGGGCTCTACAATGAGCAGTTCTTC. It translates to CASSPRTSGLYNEQFF.

The chain carries TRBV5-1 and TRBJ2-3; 7 positions agree with TRBD1. This CDR3 contains 15 residues. Germline CDR1 SGHRS, CDR2 YFSETQ. With 4 bases clipped from V and 0 bases from J, the junction kept 5 bases outside the gene matches. CDR3 DNA: TGCGCCAGCAGCCAGGGACAGATTAGCACAGATACGCAGTATTTT. Translated, it gives CASSQGQISTDTQYF.

This clone was counted once. CDR3 sequence (DNA): TGTGCCAGCAGTCTCACGACGGGACTAGCGGGGGAGACCCAGTACTTC. As protein: CASSLTTGLAGETQYF. J is TRBJ2-5 and V is TRBV28; TRBD2 matches at 13 bases. Trimming cost V 5 bases and J 5 bases; bases outside gene matches: 8. The CDR3 spans 16 residues. Germline values: CDR1 MDHEN, CDR2 SYDVKM.

CDR3 region: CASSFGTSNTGELFF. In DNA, the CDR3 is TGCGCCAGCAGCTTTGGGACAAGCAACACCGGGGAGCTGTTTTTT. V and J are TRBV5-1 and TRBJ2-2; TRBD1 is a possible D gene (6 bases). CDR3 length: 15 amino acids. The ends were cut back, 2 bases at V and 2 bases at J, with 10 bases in the middle. Looked up from germline, CDR1 is SGHRS and CDR2 is YFSETQ.

Written as DNA, the CDR3 is TGCAGTGCTAGGGAAGATACGCAGTATTTT. Its translation: CSAREDTQYF. The V gene is TRBV20-1, the J gene TRBJ2-3, with D unresolved. Germline-derived CDR1 and CDR2 are DFQATT and SNEGSKA (reference sequence). CDR3 length: 10 amino acids. Trimming left V 3 bases short and J 5 bases short, with 3 bases between.

This clone occurred once. V usage is TRBV10-1 and J usage is TRBJ1-1; D gene ambiguous. This CDR3 has 13 amino acids. Trimming cost V 6 bases and J 0 bases, with 8 bases left between them. The germline gives CDR1 WNHNN, CDR2 SYGVQD (reference sequence). CDR3 nucleotide sequence: TGCGCCAGCAGCGTTGACATGAACACTGAAGCTTTCTTT. It yields the protein CASSVDMNTEAFF.

The chain is built from TRBV7-2 and TRBJ2-3; D not certain. V lost 4 bases and J 5 bases, leaving 19 bases between the germline ends. CDR3 length: 16 residues. Germline CDR1 SGHTA, CDR2 FQGNSA. The chain's CDR3 is CASSSFGVGTKDTQYF. In DNA form, the CDR3 reads TGTGCCAGCAGCTCCTTCGGTGTGGGAACGAAAGATACGCAGTATTTT. Full variable domain (outside the CDR3, taken from reference TRBV7-2 and TRBJ2-3): GAGVSQSPSNKVTEKGKDVELRCDPISGHTALYWYRQSLGQGLEFLIYFQGNSAPDKSGLPSDRFSAERTGGSVSTLTIQRTQQEDSAVYLCASSSFGVGTKDTQYFGPGTRLTVL.

This chain joins TRBV18 and TRBJ1-1; TRBD1 is a possible D gene (5 bases). CDR1 is KGHSH and CDR2 is LQKENI in the germline V gene. The germline V and J ends were trimmed by 4 bases and 1 base, with 13 bases remaining between them. The CDR3 length is 15 residues. The CDR3 region is CASSLSIGANTEAFF. The CDR3 region has the DNA TGTGCCAGCTCACTAAGTATCGGGGCGAACACTGAAGCTTTCTTT.

The genes are TRBV10-2 and TRBJ2-7, with TRBD2 identical over 7 bases. Germline trimming cut 6 bases from V and 4 bases from J; bases unmatched to any gene: 9. Per the germline V gene, CDR1 is WSHSY and CDR2 is SAAADI. The length of the CDR3 is 14 residues. The CDR3 spells CASSYAGEGYEQYF. Here the CDR3 DNA reads TGCGCCAGCAGCTATGCGGGAGAGGGGTACGAGCAGTACTTC.

This sequence joins TRBV5-1 and TRBJ1-2; tentative D call: TRBD1 (5 bases). The germline CDR1 and CDR2 sequences are SGHRS and YFSETQ. Trimming pared 4 bases from V and 2 bases from J, leaving 12 bases between. This CDR3 spans 14 amino acids. CDR3 sequence: CASSPAQGNYGYTF. Here the CDR3 DNA reads TGCGCCAGCAGCCCGGCTCAGGGAAACTATGGCTACACCTTC. Filled out from reference TRBV5-1 and TRBJ1-2, the complete variable domain reads KAGVTQTPRYLIKTRGQQVTLSCSPISGHRSVSWYQQTPGQGLQFLFEYFSETQRNKGNFPGRFSGRQFSNSRSEMNVSTLELGDSALYLCASSPAQGNYGYTFGSGTRLTVV.

This chain uses TRBV28 with TRBJ2-3; TRBD1 aligns across 9 bases. CDR1 MDHEN and CDR2 SYDVKM come from the germline V gene. The J segment lost 4 bases and the V segment lost 4 bases, leaving 3 bases of the junction unmatched. The CDR3 consists of 14 residues. The CDR3 sequence: CASSSGQGPDTQYF. Written as DNA, the CDR3 is TGTGCCAGCAGTTCCGGACAGGGGCCAGATACGCAGTATTTT. Together with reference TRBV28 and TRBJ2-3, the CDR3 gives the full variable domain: DVKVTQSSRYLVKRTGEKVFLECVQDMDHENMFWYRQDPGLGLRLIYFSYDVKMKEKGDIPEGYSVSREKKERFSLILESASTNQTSMYLCASSSGQGPDTQYFGPGTRLTVL.

The chain carries TRBV27 and TRBJ1-5; D may be TRBD1 (5 bases). Germline V gene data show CDR1 as MNHEY and CDR2 as SMNVEV (reference sequence). Trimming left V 2 bases short and J 6 bases short, with 14 bases between. CDR3 length: 15 residues. CDR3: CASSLQAGLGQPQHF. In nucleotides, the CDR3 is TGTGCCAGCAGTTTACAGGCAGGGTTGGGTCAGCCCCAGCATTTT.

The DNA for the CDR3 is TGTGCCAGTAGCTTTACTAGCGGGAATTTCCATGAGCAGTTCTTC. It codes for CASSFTSGNFHEQFF. The chain uses TRBV19 and TRBJ2-1; 10 bases line up with TRBD2. CDR1 and CDR2 from the germline V gene are LNHDA and SQIVND (reference sequence). The length of the CDR3 is 15 residues. Trimming removed 6 bases from V and 8 bases from J; junction bases left unmatched: 10.

This clone has only one observation. The V gene is TRBV7-2, the J gene TRBJ2-6; TRBD1 agrees at 7 bases. Germline V gene lookup returns CDR1 SGHTA and CDR2 FQGNSA. The CDR3 is 17 residues long. V lost 2 bases to trimming and J lost 4 bases; unmatched junction nucleotides: 8. The CDR3 reads CASSLWNRGLGANVLTF. CDR3 sequence (DNA): TGTGCCAGCAGCTTATGGAACAGGGGTCTGGGGGCCAACGTCCTGACTTTC.

The chain couples TRBV2 to TRBJ2-7; a weak D match, TRBD2 (5 bases). Per the germline V gene, CDR1 is SNHLY and CDR2 is FYNNEI. The CDR3 totals 12 residues. V gave up 6 bases and J gave up 3 bases, with 9 bases separating them. As DNA, the CDR3 is TGTGCCAGCAGGCCCGGGGTCTACGAGCAGTACTTC. Translating gives CASRPGVYEQYF. The full variable domain, with the rest looked up from reference TRBV2 and TRBJ2-7, is EPEVTQTPSHQVTQMGQEVILRCVPISNHLYFYWYRQILGQKVEFLVSFYNNEISEKSEIFDDQFSVERPDGSNFTLKIRSTKLEDSAMYFCASRPGVYEQYFGPGTRLTVT.